This TCR beta chain was retrieved from a study of CD8 T cells in Susac syndrome. Regarding the study as a whole: The number of individuals included in the study's TCR sequencing and HLA analysis was acknowledged as relatively small.

Random hexamers were used to reverse transcribe 0.5 to 1 ug of RNA. Amplification of TCR beta CDR3 spanned 54 Vbeta and 13 Jbeta via immunoSEQ multiplex PCR. TCRdb reanalysed the immunoSEQ multiplex PCR reads using MiXCR and keeps one entry per CDR3 protein. The data hold 150,000 to 200,000 distinct CDR3 sequences, with 90% to 95% observed a single time. The CDR3 sequence is 17 residues long. CDR1 and CDR2 from the germline V gene are MGHRA and YSYEKL. V was clipped by 0 bases and J by 1 base; unmatched bases: 5. Comment on this clonotype: What it recognizes is unknown.

This receptor was identified in a human donor in good health. Sequencing was performed on CD4+ T cells from PBMCs. The chain combines TRBV4-1 with TRBJ2-3; 9 nucleotides align to TRBD2. The CDR3 region has the DNA TGCGCCAGCAGCCAAGATGCAGCGGGAGGCGGCACAGATACGCAGTATTTT. Translated, it gives CASSQDAAGGGTDTQYF.